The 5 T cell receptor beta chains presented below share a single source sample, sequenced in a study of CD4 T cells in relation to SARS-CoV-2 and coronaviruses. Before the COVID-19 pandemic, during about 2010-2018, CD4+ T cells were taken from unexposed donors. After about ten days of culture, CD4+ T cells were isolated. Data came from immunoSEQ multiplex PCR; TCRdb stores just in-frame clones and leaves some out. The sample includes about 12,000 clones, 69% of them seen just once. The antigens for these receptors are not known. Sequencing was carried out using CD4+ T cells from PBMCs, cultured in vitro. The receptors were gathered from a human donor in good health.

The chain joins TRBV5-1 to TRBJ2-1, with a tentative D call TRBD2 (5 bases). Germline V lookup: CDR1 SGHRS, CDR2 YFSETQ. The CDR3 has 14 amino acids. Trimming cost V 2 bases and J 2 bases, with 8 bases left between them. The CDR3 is CASSFERPYNEQFF. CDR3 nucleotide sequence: TGCGCCAGCAGCTTCGAGCGGCCCTACAATGAGCAGTTCTTC.

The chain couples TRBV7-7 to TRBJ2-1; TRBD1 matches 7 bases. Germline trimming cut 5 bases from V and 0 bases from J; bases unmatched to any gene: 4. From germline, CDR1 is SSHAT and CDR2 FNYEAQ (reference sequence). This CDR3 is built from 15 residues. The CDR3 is CASSTTGSSYNEQFF. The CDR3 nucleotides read TGTGCCAGCAGCACGACAGGGAGCTCCTACAATGAGCAGTTCTTC.

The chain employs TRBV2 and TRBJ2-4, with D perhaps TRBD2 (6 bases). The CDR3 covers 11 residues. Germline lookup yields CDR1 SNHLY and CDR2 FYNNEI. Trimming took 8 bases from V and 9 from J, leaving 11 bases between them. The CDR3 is CASGEETIQYF. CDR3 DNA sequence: TGTGCCAGCGGGGAGGAGACCATTCAGTACTTC. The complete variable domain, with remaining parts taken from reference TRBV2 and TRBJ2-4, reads EPEVTQTPSHQVTQMGQEVILRCVPISNHLYFYWYRQILGQKVEFLVSFYNNEISEKSEIFDDQFSVERPDGSNFTLKIRSTKLEDSAMYFCASGEETIQYFGAGTRLSVL.

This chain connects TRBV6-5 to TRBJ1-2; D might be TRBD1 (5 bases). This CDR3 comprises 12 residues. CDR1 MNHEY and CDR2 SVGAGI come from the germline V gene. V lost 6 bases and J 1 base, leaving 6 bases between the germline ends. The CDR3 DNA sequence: TGTGCCAGCAGAAGGGGTAACTATGGCTACACCTTC. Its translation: CASRRGNYGYTF.

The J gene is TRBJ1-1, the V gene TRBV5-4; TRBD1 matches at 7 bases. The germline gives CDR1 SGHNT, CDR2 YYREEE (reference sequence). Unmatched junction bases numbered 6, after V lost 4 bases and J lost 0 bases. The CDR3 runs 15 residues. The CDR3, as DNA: TGTGCCAGCAGCCGGCGGACAGGATTGAACACTGAAGCTTTCTTT. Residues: CASSRRTGLNTEAFF.